Below are 12 T cell receptor beta chains sequenced from a single sample in a study of shared clonotypes between healthy human individuals. This table comes from immunoSEQ multiplex PCR, and its TCRdb copy is limited to in-frame clones, with some not included. Among about 2,500,000 clones, roughly 92% were seen once, and the ten largest hold 0.11% to 0.15%. The sequencing input was naive CD4+ T cells sorted from blood. Subset noted: CD45RA+ positively selected. The receptors here all came from a man aged 18 to 30 in good health.

This chain links TRBV12-5 with TRBJ1-1; TRBD1 matches at 10 bases. J gave up 2 bases and V 3 bases, and 3 bases lay outside the gene matches. The CDR3 is 15 amino acids. CDR1 is LGHNT, CDR2 FRNRAP, per germline. CDR3 bases: TGTGCTAGTGGTTTACGACAGGGGGCTAACACTGAAGCTTTCTTT. Translating it yields CASGLRQGANTEAFF.

In this sample, this clone turned up once. Other DNA sequences in this specimen translate into the identical CDR3. The chain employs TRBV18 and TRBJ2-7; 8 bases are a match to TRBD1. Germline CDR1 and CDR2: KGHSH and LQKENI. The CDR3 runs to 14 residues. V dropped 3 bases and J dropped 3; count of bases not matched to a gene: 4. For the CDR3, the DNA is TGTGCCAGCTCACCTGGACAGGGTAACTACGAGCAGTACTTC. Amino acid sequence: CASSPGQGNYEQYF.

This chain uses TRBV6-1 with TRBJ2-4; 9 bases map to TRBD1. Germline assignment: CDR1 MNHNS and CDR2 SASEGT. The CDR3 is made up of 14 amino acids. With 7 bases clipped from V and 9 bases from J, the junction kept 10 bases outside the gene matches. Here the CDR3 DNA reads TGTGCCAGCATTACCACACAGGGGGCTGTCATTCAGTACTTC. The encoded protein is CASITTQGAVIQYF.

This chain joins TRBV11-2 and TRBJ2-7; no clear D gene. CDR1 SGHAT and CDR2 FQNNGV come from the germline V gene. V was shortened by 1 base and J by 6 bases, with 16 bases between the two germline ends. This CDR3 region has 15 residues. Written as DNA, the CDR3 is TGTGCCAGCAGCTTAGCCCTCCCTGGGGTGGGCGAGCAGTACTTC. Protein product: CASSLALPGVGEQYF.

The rearrangement uses TRBV7-9 and TRBJ2-3; D uncertain. The CDR3 runs 15 residues. Germline V gene sequence: CDR1 SEHNR, CDR2 FQNEAQ (reference sequence). V was pared by 1 base and J by 1 base, with 9 bases between. This CDR3 is CASSLEPYGTDTQYF. CDR3 sequence (DNA): TGTGCCAGCAGCTTAGAGCCCTATGGCACAGATACGCAGTATTTT.

This chain joins TRBV4-3 and TRBJ1-1; 7 positions match TRBD1. V shed 1 base, J shed 5 bases, and the junction held 1 base outside the gene matches. Germline V lookup: CDR1 LGHNA, CDR2 YSLEER. This CDR3 is 13 amino acids long. The CDR3 is CASSQVQGTEAFF. The CDR3, as DNA: TGCGCCAGCAGCCAAGTACAGGGGACTGAAGCTTTCTTT.

The V gene is TRBV5-8, the J gene TRBJ2-3; D is uncertain. V gave up 4 bases and J gave up 2 bases, with 20 bases separating them. This CDR3 spans 17 amino acids. CDR1 is SGHTS and CDR2 is YDEGEE in the germline V gene. The CDR3 protein is CASSLGGGPSYTDTQYF. The CDR3 nucleotides read TGTGCCAGCAGCCTAGGTGGCGGTCCCTCCTACACAGATACGCAGTATTTT.

V usage is TRBV21-1 and J usage is TRBJ1-1; the table's D call, TRBD1, was not checked against the DNA. TRBV21-1 is a pseudogene segment. CDR3 length: 15 residues. The CDR3 nucleotides read TGTGCCAGCAGCAAAATGACGGGCCAGGGGACTGAAGCTTTCTTT. This sequence encodes CASSKMTGQGTEAFF.

This rearrangement joins TRBV27 to TRBJ2-7; no firm D call. Germline CDR1 MNHEY, CDR2 SMNVEV (reference sequence). This CDR3 is built from 13 residues. V was pared by 3 bases and J by 6 bases, with 12 bases between. The chain's CDR3 is CASSFGIAGEQYF. Here the CDR3 DNA reads TGTGCCAGCAGTTTTGGAATTGCTGGCGAGCAGTACTTC.

CDR3 in amino acids: CASSLPGTIEKLFF. In nucleotides, the CDR3 is TGTGCCAGCAGCTTGCCCGGGACAATTGAAAAACTGTTTTTT. The V gene is TRBV5-6, the J gene TRBJ1-4; weak D call: TRBD1 (6 bases). CDR1 is SGHDT, CDR2 YYEEEE, per germline. Trimming pared 1 base from V and 7 bases from J, leaving 11 bases between. The CDR3 is 14 residues long.

J is TRBJ1-6 and V is TRBV11-3; maybe TRBD1 (6 bases). CDR1 and CDR2 (germline): SGHNT, YENEEA. The V end lost 0 bases, the J end lost 7 bases, and 7 bases lay between the germline ends. The CDR3 has 14 amino acids. The CDR3 DNA reads as TGTGCCAGCAGCTTAGAGGGGGCAAATTCACCCCTCCACTTT. Translated: CASSLEGANSPLHF. Based on the CDR3 plus reference TRBV11-3 and TRBJ1-6, the full variable domain is EAGVVQSPRYKIIEKKQPVAFWCNPISGHNTLYWYLQNLGQGPELLIRYENEEAVDDSQLPKDRFSAERLKGVDSTLKIQPAELGDSAVYLCASSLEGANSPLHFGNGTRLTVT.

The rearrangement uses TRBV4-1 and TRBJ1-2; tentative D call: TRBD1 (6 bases). The CDR3 is 13 amino acids. Germline V lookup: CDR1 MGHRA, CDR2 YSYEKL. The V end was cut by 0 bases, the J end by 8 bases, with 10 bases between. CDR3 sequence: CASSQEGGWGYTF. The CDR3 DNA follows: TGCGCCAGCAGCCAAGAGGGGGGCTGGGGCTACACCTTC.